The present T cell receptor beta chain was sequenced within a study of breast tumors, draining lymph nodes, adjacent tissues. TCRdb itself ran the multiplex PCR reads through MiXCR, one entry per CDR3 protein. Of 170,000 or so distinct CDR3 sequences in the sample, around a third were seen once. Samples came from axillary lymph nodes draining the breast cancer. This clonotype appeared a few times. A clone one base away is much larger, so this may be a read error. This TCR was sampled from a female donor with breast cancer. Some clones in this sample may be carry-over from other donors' samples. Material: axillary lymph node tissue.

This CDR3 reads CASSLGPLSGRLSGYTF. The CDR3 bases are TGTGCCAGCAGCTTAGGGCCGTTGTCCGGGAGGTTATCTGGCTACACCTTC. J is TRBJ1-2 and V is TRBV11-2; no firm D call. The V and J ends lost 1 base and 7 bases respectively, with 22 bases between them. Per the germline V gene, CDR1 is SGHAT and CDR2 is FQNNGV. The CDR3 has 17 amino acids.